A selection of T cell receptor beta chains follows, all from one sample in a study of T cell responses to AZD1222 COVID-19 vaccine. Repertoires were generated with immunoSEQ multiplex PCR, while TCRdb's copy carries only in-frame clones and drops some. This sample yields 150,000 to 200,000 clones, of which about 91% are seen a single time; 1% to 1.4% belongs to the top ten. The sample here was peripheral blood, taken 28 days after the second AZD1222 dose. The receptors originated from an adult who received the AZD1222 COVID-19 vaccine. Each CDR3 is given with its conserved first and last residue. D genes are given only for firm matches. Clone size appears in some rows only: once, few, many, or a class for an expanded clone.

D	size	V	J	CDR3	DNA
.	.	TRBV7-9	TRBJ2-7	CASRPEEGESYYEQYF	TGTGCCAGCAGGCCCGAGGAGGGGGAATCCTATTACGAGCAGTACTTC
TRBD1	.	TRBV5-1	TRBJ2-5	CASSLGQKTLRRPQETQYF	TGCGCCAGCAGCCTGGGACAGAAAACGCTACGCAGACCCCAAGAGACCCAGTACTTC
.	.	TRBV19	TRBJ1-3	CASKVGADTIYF	TGTGCCAGTAAAGTCGGGGCGGACACCATATATTTT
.	.	TRBV6-1	TRBJ1-1	CASSLTGLNTEAFF	TGTGCCAGCAGTTTAACAGGGTTGAACACTGAAGCTTTCTTT
.	.	TRBV2	TRBJ2-1	CASSEAAGKNEQFF	TGTGCCAGCAGTGAAGCGGCAGGGAAAAATGAGCAGTTCTTC
.	.	TRBV15	TRBJ1-3	CATSTRDTSSGNTIYF	TGTGCCACCAGCACCCGTGACACCAGCTCTGGAAACACCATATATTTT
.	.	TRBV5-6	TRBJ2-7	CASSSDRSDTYEQYF	TGTGCCAGCAGTTCAGACAGGAGCGATACCTACGAGCAGTACTTC
TRBD1	.	TRBV5-1	TRBJ1-1	CASSKYDRGRTEAFF	TGCGCCAGCAGCAAGTATGACAGGGGGCGTACTGAAGCTTTCTTT
.	once	TRBV5-5	TRBJ1-1	CASRHTVGTEAFF	TGTGCCAGCAGACATACGGTGGGCACTGAAGCTTTCTTT
.	.	TRBV29-1	TRBJ2-1	CSVSLRLAYSYNEQFF	TGCAGCGTCTCCCTCCGGCTAGCCTACTCCTACAATGAGCAGTTCTTC
.	.	TRBV18	TRBJ1-1	CASSPKQLNTEAFF	TGTGCCAGCTCACCAAAGCAATTGAACACTGAAGCTTTCTTT
.	.	TRBV2	TRBJ2-3	CASLATGLGRTDTQYF	TGTGCCAGCCTCGCCACGGGACTGGGCCGCACAGATACGCAGTATTTT